The 31 T cell receptor beta chains below all came from one sample that was sequenced in a study of cytomegalovirus exposure and HLA in healthy donors. Primers for the PCR totalled 60 Vbeta and 13 Jbeta. Clones were sequenced by immunoSEQ multiplex PCR, and TCRdb holds only the in-frame ones, with some missing. This table holds under 130,000 clones, over 70% found once. Sequencing was carried out using PBMCs. These receptors came from a man aged 40-55 years in good health and CMV-seronegative.

This chain uses TRBV5-1 with TRBJ2-1; 7 bases line up with TRBD2. The V and J ends lost 0 bases and 2 bases, in that order; junction bases with no gene match: 2. The germline V gene has CDR1 SGHRS and CDR2 YFSETQ. The CDR3 runs to 15 residues. The CDR3 DNA is TGCGCCAGCAGCTTGGGACTAGCCACCTACAATGAGCAGTTCTTC. Its translation is CASSLGLATYNEQFF.

This chain joins TRBV4-1 and TRBJ2-1; TRBD2 is a possible D gene (6 bases). Germline loops: CDR1 MGHRA, CDR2 YSYEKL. V lost 0 bases, J lost 5 bases, and 11 bases lay in between. The CDR3 has 15 amino acids. CDR3 sequence reads: CASSQEGRLHNEQFF. The CDR3 DNA reads as TGCGCCAGCAGCCAAGAAGGGAGGCTTCACAATGAGCAGTTCTTC.

The CDR3 coding sequence is TGTGCCAGCTCACAGACAGGGTCCTATGGCTACACCTTC. Amino acid sequence: CASSQTGSYGYTF. The chain joins TRBV18 to TRBJ1-2, with TRBD1 matching 7 bases. The CDR3 is made up of 13 amino acids. Germline assignment: CDR1 KGHSH and CDR2 LQKENI. J gave up 4 bases and V 4 bases, and 3 bases lay outside the gene matches.

The chain carries TRBV7-9 and TRBJ2-6, with D perhaps matching TRBD1 (5 bases). The germline CDR1 and CDR2 sequences are SEHNR and FQNEAQ (reference sequence). This CDR3 is 18 amino acids long. V lost 3 bases, J lost 0 bases, and 15 bases lay in between. This CDR3 reads CASSFGRGPSSGANVLTF. The CDR3 DNA reads TGTGCCAGCAGCTTTGGAAGGGGCCCCAGCTCTGGGGCCAACGTCCTGACTTTC. Based on the CDR3 plus reference TRBV7-9 and TRBJ2-6, the full variable domain is DTGVSQNPRHKITKRGQNVTFRCDPISEHNRLYWYRQTLGQGPEFLTYFQNEAQLEKSRLLSDRFSAERPKGSFSTLEIQRTEQGDSAMYLCASSFGRGPSSGANVLTFGAGSRLTVL.

The chain combines TRBV29-1 with TRBJ2-5, with 7 positions matching TRBD2. Per germline, CDR1 SQVTM and CDR2 ANQGSEA. After removal of 7 bases from V and 9 bases from J, the junction contained 14 bases not matched to a gene. The CDR3 length is 13 residues. The CDR3 nucleotides are TGCAGCGCTCACCGGGACTACGGAGGGGCCCAGTACTTC. Translated: CSAHRDYGGAQYF.

CDR3 bases: TGCGCCAGCAGCCAATTGGACAGGGGAGGATCTGGGGCCAACGTCCTGACTTTC. Translated: CASSQLDRGGSGANVLTF. The V call is TRBV4-1, the J call TRBJ2-6; 9 nucleotides align to TRBD1. The CDR3 length is 18 residues. Trimming cost V 2 bases and J 1 base; bases outside gene matches: 6. The germline CDR1 and CDR2 sequences are MGHRA and YSYEKL.

J is TRBJ2-1 and V is TRBV28; TRBD2 aligns across 13 bases. The J segment lost 3 bases and the V segment lost 5 bases, leaving 1 base of the junction unmatched. The CDR3 has 15 amino acids. Germline V gene lookup returns CDR1 MDHEN and CDR2 SYDVKM. As DNA, the CDR3 is TGTGCCAGCAGTAGGACTAGCGGGGGCTACAATGAGCAGTTCTTC. Protein: CASSRTSGGYNEQFF.

The genes are TRBV19 and TRBJ2-7; D gene ambiguous. CDR1 and CDR2 (germline): LNHDA, SQIVND (reference sequence). Deletions cut 5 bases from V and 6 bases from J, with 14 bases between. The CDR3 sequence is 13 residues long. CDR3 sequence: CASSPRVRSEQYF. DNA of the CDR3: TGTGCCAGTAGTCCCCGGGTGAGGAGCGAGCAGTACTTC.

As concerns this clone: The same CDR3 can be traced to other DNA sequences in this sample. The chain carries TRBV28 and TRBJ1-1, with 8 nucleotides matching TRBD1. V lost 6 bases, J lost 0 bases, and 6 bases stayed unmatched. Germline CDR1 MDHEN, CDR2 SYDVKM. There are 15 residues in the CDR3. CDR3 in amino acids: CASRGTGTMNTEAFF. CDR3 bases: TGTGCCAGCAGGGGGACAGGCACAATGAACACTGAAGCTTTCTTT.

The J gene is TRBJ2-7, the V gene TRBV27, with D tentatively TRBD1 (6 bases). Trimming took 6 bases from V and 2 from J, leaving 14 bases between them. In germline, CDR1 is MNHEY, CDR2 SMNVEV (reference sequence). There are 14 residues in the CDR3. The CDR3 region has the DNA TGTGCCAGCAGGCCACGGCCAGGGGCCTACGAGCAGTACTTC. Translating it yields CASRPRPGAYEQYF.

The chain links TRBV30 to TRBJ2-1; 8 positions match TRBD2. The CDR3 runs to 19 residues. Germline V gene lookup returns CDR1 GTSNPN and CDR2 SVGIG (reference sequence). V gave up 0 bases and J gave up 1 base; unmatched junction bases: 14. The CDR3: CAWSVLVLGGRKSYNEQFF. The CDR3 DNA reads as TGTGCCTGGAGTGTACTCGTCCTGGGCGGGAGGAAGTCCTACAATGAGCAGTTCTTC.

The chain is built from TRBV30 and TRBJ1-5; D is undetermined. The V and J ends lost 3 bases and 6 bases respectively, with 12 bases between them. Germline assignment: CDR1 GTSNPN and CDR2 SVGIG (reference sequence). The CDR3 runs to 13 residues. The CDR3 reads CAWSVNNRQPQHF. In DNA form, the CDR3 reads TGTGCCTGGAGCGTAAATAATCGTCAGCCCCAGCATTTT.

About this clone itself: Additional DNA sequences in this sample encode the identical CDR3. The chain couples TRBV6-6 to TRBJ1-1; unclear D gene. The germline V gene encodes CDR1 MNHNY and CDR2 SVGAGI (reference sequence). The CDR3 has 15 amino acids. Trimming removed 0 bases at V and 1 base at J, with 9 bases between. CDR3 region: CASSYSAGSNTEAFF. The DNA of the CDR3 is TGTGCCAGCAGTTACTCCGCCGGGTCGAACACTGAAGCTTTCTTT.

The rearrangement joins TRBV7-9 to TRBJ1-5, with D perhaps TRBD1 (5 bases). The germline V gene encodes CDR1 SEHNR and CDR2 FQNEAQ (reference sequence). V was clipped by 4 bases and J by 1 base, with 11 bases between them. CDR3 length: 15 residues. CDR3 residues: CASSSYPGSNQPQHF. The CDR3 DNA reads TGTGCCAGCAGCTCCTATCCAGGGAGCAATCAGCCCCAGCATTTT.

The V gene is TRBV4-3, the J gene TRBJ2-3, with 7 bases aligning to TRBD2. Germline V lookup: CDR1 LGHNA, CDR2 YSLEER. The trim removed 0 bases at V and 6 bases at J, leaving 18 bases unmatched. The CDR3 consists of 19 residues. The CDR3: CASSQDQSGVGGSADTQYF. The CDR3 DNA sequence: TGCGCCAGCAGCCAAGATCAGAGCGGGGTGGGCGGCTCGGCGGATACGCAGTATTTT.

This chain links TRBV27 with TRBJ2-3; maybe TRBD1 (6 bases). Germline V lookup: CDR1 MNHEY, CDR2 SMNVEV (reference sequence). V dropped 6 bases and J dropped 0 bases, with 13 bases sitting between them. The CDR3 is 15 amino acids. CDR3 loop: CASRGAQTSTDTQYF. CDR3 DNA sequence: TGTGCCAGCAGGGGGGCACAGACTAGCACAGATACGCAGTATTTT.

The rearrangement joins TRBV19 to TRBJ2-7; 9 bases fit TRBD1. This CDR3 spans 15 amino acids. V lost 6 bases to trimming and J lost 3 bases; unmatched junction nucleotides: 9. Germline V lookup: CDR1 LNHDA, CDR2 SQIVND (reference sequence). CDR3 loop: CASSETGGPIYEQYF. CDR3 bases: TGTGCCAGTAGCGAAACAGGGGGCCCCATCTACGAGCAGTACTTC.

This clone was picked up one time. The J gene is TRBJ1-1, the V gene TRBV7-2, with D possibly TRBD1 on 5 matching bases. Looked up from germline, CDR1 is SGHTA and CDR2 is FQGNSA. This CDR3 is built from 13 residues. The germline V and J ends were trimmed by 5 bases and 8 bases, with 15 bases remaining between them. The CDR3 is CASSVPRGIEAFF. For the CDR3, the DNA is TGTGCCAGCAGCGTCCCTAGGGGCATAGAAGCTTTCTTT. Using reference TRBV7-2 and TRBJ1-1 for the parts outside the CDR3, the full variable domain is GAGVSQSPSNKVTEKGKDVELRCDPISGHTALYWYRQSLGQGLEFLIYFQGNSAPDKSGLPSDRFSAERTGGSVSTLTIQRTQQEDSAVYLCASSVPRGIEAFFGQGTRLTVV.

This chain connects TRBV5-1 to TRBJ2-7; 7 bases match TRBD2. Germline CDR1 is SGHRS and CDR2 is YFSETQ. This CDR3 comprises 17 residues. The V segment lost 0 bases and the J segment 6 bases; nucleotides outside the gene matches: 15. The CDR3 DNA follows: TGCGCCAGCAGCTTGGCCCTAGCGGAAGCCGGTGGGGCCGAGCAGTACTTC. Protein product: CASSLALAEAGGAEQYF. Looking up the rest from reference TRBV5-1 and TRBJ2-7 gives the full variable domain: KAGVTQTPRYLIKTRGQQVTLSCSPISGHRSVSWYQQTPGQGLQFLFEYFSETQRNKGNFPGRFSGRQFSNSRSEMNVSTLELGDSALYLCASSLALAEAGGAEQYFGPGTRLTVT.

A few counts support this clone. This chain joins TRBV18 and TRBJ2-6, with TRBD1 as a possible D gene (6 bases). Looked up from germline, CDR1 is KGHSH and CDR2 is LQKENI. V lost 4 bases and J lost 0, with 22 bases in between. The CDR3 length is 20 residues. In nucleotides, the CDR3 is TGTGCCAGCTCACTTCCTATGCGGACAGTGAAGAGCTCTGGGGCCAACGTCCTGACTTTC. Translated: CASSLPMRTVKSSGANVLTF.

The gene calls are TRBV6-5 and TRBJ1-1; TRBD1 matches at 7 bases. The CDR3 runs 13 residues. The V and J ends lost 5 bases and 7 bases, in that order; junction bases with no gene match: 7. The germline gives CDR1 MNHEY, CDR2 SVGAGI. For the CDR3, the DNA is TGTGCCAGCAGTGACAGGGTAGAAGGTGAAGCTTTCTTT. Protein sequence: CASSDRVEGEAFF.

The V and J genes are TRBV2 and TRBJ1-2, with 8 nucleotides matching TRBD1. Germline trimming cut 6 bases from V and 2 bases from J; bases unmatched to any gene: 5. Germline-derived CDR1 and CDR2 are SNHLY and FYNNEI. The CDR3 runs 14 residues. In nucleotides, the CDR3 is TGTGCCAGCAGAACAGGGGGTGCGAACTATGGCTACACCTTC. It specifies CASRTGGANYGYTF.

This clone was seen a handful of times. V gene TRBV19 combines with J gene TRBJ1-2, with a weak D call TRBD1 (5 bases). Germline values: CDR1 LNHDA, CDR2 SQIVND (reference sequence). V dropped 7 bases and J dropped 4 bases, with 19 bases sitting between them. CDR3 length: 15 residues. CDR3 nucleotides: TGTGCCAGTAATATGGGTGGTCAGGGATCCTATGGCTACACCTTC. This codes for CASNMGGQGSYGYTF.

The CDR3 loop is CASSPTVIIAKNIQYF. CDR3 DNA: TGTGCCAGCTCACCAACGGTGATAATAGCCAAAAACATTCAGTACTTC. V and J are TRBV18 and TRBJ2-4; D gene unclear. The germline CDR1 and CDR2 sequences are KGHSH and LQKENI. The CDR3 is 16 amino acids. Trimming removed 2 bases at V and 0 bases at J, with 11 bases between.

The chain combines TRBV4-3 with TRBJ1-1, with D possibly being TRBD1 (6 bases). The CDR3 is made up of 14 amino acids. Trimming removed 4 bases from V and 5 bases from J, with 14 bases in between. Germline-derived CDR1 and CDR2 are LGHNA and YSLEER. DNA of the CDR3: TGCGCCAGCAGCCTAGGGACATATAGGACTGAAGCTTTCTTT. It encodes CASSLGTYRTEAFF.

The V call is TRBV10-3, the J call TRBJ2-1, with 8 bases that match TRBD2. Germline V gene data show CDR1 as ENHRY and CDR2 as SYGVKD. This CDR3 is 16 amino acids long. V lost 2 bases to trimming and J lost 9 bases; unmatched junction nucleotides: 12. Here the CDR3 reads CAISEVPGGLSSEQFF. The CDR3 DNA is TGTGCCATCAGTGAGGTACCGGGAGGGTTGTCTAGTGAGCAGTTCTTC.

The chain recombines TRBV9 with TRBJ2-1; perhaps TRBD1 as D (6 bases). The length of the CDR3 is 15 residues. With 0 bases removed from V and 10 bases from J, the gap between germline ends came to 17 bases. Germline values: CDR1 SGDLS, CDR2 YYNGEE. The CDR3, as DNA: TGTGCCAGCAGCGTAGTCTCGGGACACCAAGGGGAGCAGTTCTTC. It yields the protein CASSVVSGHQGEQFF. Supplemented by reference TRBV9 and TRBJ2-1, the full variable domain reads DSGVTQTPKHLITATGQRVTLRCSPRSGDLSVYWYQQSLDQGLQFLIQYYNGEERAKGNILERFSAQQFPDLHSELNLSSLELGDSALYFCASSVVSGHQGEQFFGPGTRLTVL.

The rearrangement joins TRBV27 to TRBJ2-7; 11 positions match TRBD2. V dropped 6 bases and J dropped 2; count of bases not matched to a gene: 3. Germline values: CDR1 MNHEY, CDR2 SMNVEV (reference sequence). This CDR3 has 14 amino acids. CDR3 amino acids: CASRGTSGAYEQYF. The CDR3 nucleotides are TGTGCCAGCAGGGGGACTAGCGGAGCCTACGAGCAGTACTTC.

In its sample, this clone was seen once. The V and J genes are TRBV27 and TRBJ2-1; 10 nucleotides match TRBD1. The trim removed 5 bases at V and 8 bases at J, leaving 3 bases unmatched. This CDR3 spans 13 amino acids. The V gene's germline CDR1 is MNHEY and CDR2 SMNVEV (reference sequence). The CDR3 DNA reads as TGTGCCAGCAGTGCGGGACAGGGGTATGAGCAGTTCTTC. Translating gives CASSAGQGYEQFF.

The genes are TRBV23-1 and TRBJ2-7; 9 bases fit TRBD1. TRBV23-1 is sorted into the ORF group, with uncertain function. V was pared by 6 bases and J by 5 bases, with 8 bases of the junction left unmatched. There are 14 residues in the CDR3. For the CDR3, the DNA is TGCGCCAGCAGACCGGGACAGGGCCTACACGAGCAGTACTTC. Its translation is CASRPGQGLHEQYF.

The CDR3 sequence: CASSQSSGASYEQYF. Written as DNA, the CDR3 is TGTGCCAGCAGCCAATCTAGCGGGGCCTCCTACGAGCAGTACTTC. This rearrangement joins TRBV4-2 to TRBJ2-7, with 9 bases fitting TRBD2. V shed 2 bases, J shed 0 bases, and the junction held 2 bases outside the gene matches. This CDR3 has 15 amino acids. Germline CDR1 and CDR2: LGHNA and YNFKEQ.